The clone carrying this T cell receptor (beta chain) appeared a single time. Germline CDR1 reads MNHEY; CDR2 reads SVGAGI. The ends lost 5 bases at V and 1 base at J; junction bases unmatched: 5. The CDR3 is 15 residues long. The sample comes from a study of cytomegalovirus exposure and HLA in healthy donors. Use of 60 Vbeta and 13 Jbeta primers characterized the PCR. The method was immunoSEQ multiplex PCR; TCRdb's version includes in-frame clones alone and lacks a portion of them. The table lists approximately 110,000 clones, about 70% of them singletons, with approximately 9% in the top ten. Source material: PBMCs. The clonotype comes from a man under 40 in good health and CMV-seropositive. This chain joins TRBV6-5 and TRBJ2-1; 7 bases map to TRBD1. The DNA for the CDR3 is TGTGCCAGCAGTCCTGGGGACAGTTCCTACAATGAGCAGTTCTTC. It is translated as CASSPGDSSYNEQFF.